This is a list of T cell receptor beta chains from one sample in a study of cytomegalovirus exposure and HLA in healthy donors. Measured with immunoSEQ multiplex PCR; TCRdb has only the in-frame clones, and not every one. The sample includes roughly 120,000 clones, almost 70% of them seen just once. Sequenced material: PBMCs. Receptors were obtained from a man aged 25-40 years in good health and CMV-seropositive. The CDR3 runs from the conserved cysteine through the conserved F or W. A D gene is named only where the DNA matches it firmly. Not all rows give a size; the values are once, few, many and, for expanded clones, a class.

NA,TRBV21-1,NA,TRBJ2-7,CASSSTGQPFYEQYF,TGTGCCAGCAGCAGTACGGGACAGCCTTTTTACGAGCAGTACTTC
NA,TRBV6-1,NA,TRBJ1-1,CASSDRTSNTEAFF,TGTGCCAGCAGTGATCGGACATCGAACACTGAAGCTTTCTTT
TRBD1,TRBV9,NA,TRBJ2-2,CASSWTGVNTGELFF,TGTGCCAGCAGTTGGACAGGGGTTAACACCGGGGAGCTGTTTTTT
NA,TRBV9,NA,TRBJ2-1,CASSGAGTYNEQFF,TGTGCCAGCAGCGGCGCGGGGACCTACAATGAGCAGTTCTTC
NA,TRBV11-2,NA,TRBJ1-2,CASSFSGRDYGYTF,TGTGCCAGCAGCTTTTCTGGGCGAGACTATGGCTACACCTTC
TRBD2,TRBV2,NA,TRBJ2-3,CASGGTSGDTQYF,TGTGCCAGCGGTGGGACTAGTGGAGATACGCAGTATTTT
NA,TRBV4-1,NA,TRBJ2-3,CASSQYGGGGGGNTQYF,TGCGCCAGCAGCCAGTATGGGGGCGGGGGCGGTGGGAATACGCAGTATTTT
NA,TRBV29-1,NA,TRBJ1-1,CSANLQIPNTEAFF,TGCAGCGCCAATTTACAGATCCCGAACACTGAAGCTTTCTTT
TRBD2,TRBV9,few,TRBJ2-5,CASSETSGSLETQYF,TGTGCCAGCAGCGAAACTAGCGGGAGTCTGGAGACCCAGTACTTC
TRBD2,TRBV10-3,NA,TRBJ2-1,CAIGTSGYNEQFF,TGTGCCATCGGGACTAGTGGCTACAATGAGCAGTTCTTC
TRBD1,TRBV9,NA,TRBJ1-2,CASSVTQGVYGYTF,TGTGCCAGCAGCGTTACTCAGGGGGTCTACGGCTACACCTTC
NA,TRBV30,NA,TRBJ1-6,CAWRTASFYNSPLHF,TGTGCCTGGCGGACAGCCAGCTTCTATAATTCACCCCTCCACTTT
NA,TRBV27,few,TRBJ2-1,CASSLNGGEQFF,TGTGCCAGCAGTTTAAACGGGGGAGAGCAGTTCTTC
TRBD2,TRBV9,NA,TRBJ2-3,CASSVEGAGITDTQYF,TGTGCCAGCAGCGTAGAAGGAGCGGGAATCACAGATACGCAGTATTTT
NA,TRBV10-3,NA,TRBJ1-2,CAISESGNRYGYTF,TGTGCCATCAGTGAGTCGGGCAACCGCTATGGCTACACCTTC
NA,TRBV11-2,NA,TRBJ1-2,CASHSGTVLYYGYTF,TGTGCCAGCCACTCGGGAACAGTACTTTACTATGGCTACACCTTC
NA,TRBV6-1,NA,TRBJ2-1,CASSATGSYNEQFF,TGTGCCAGCAGCGCTACAGGGTCCTACAATGAGCAGTTCTTC
NA,TRBV27,NA,TRBJ1-4,CASSLKGPWGPAATNEKLFF,TGTGCCAGCAGTTTAAAGGGTCCCTGGGGGCCCGCTGCAACTAATGAAAAACTGTTTTTT
NA,TRBV5-1,once,TRBJ2-7,CASSLGQAAYEQYF,TGCGCCAGCAGCTTGGGACAGGCCGCCTACGAGCAGTACTTC
TRBD2,TRBV10-3,NA,TRBJ2-1,CAISESPLAGAYNEQFF,TGTGCCATCAGTGAGTCCCCCCTAGCGGGAGCATACAATGAGCAGTTCTTC
NA,TRBV15,few,TRBJ1-3,CATRQVSGNTIYF,TGTGCCACCAGACAGGTCTCTGGAAACACCATATATTTT
TRBD1,TRBV5-1,NA,TRBJ2-2,CASSLATGAKTGELFF,TGCGCCAGCAGCTTGGCTACAGGGGCAAAGACCGGGGAGCTGTTTTTT
NA,TRBV6-5,NA,TRBJ1-5,CASSAQGFSNQPQHF,TGTGCCAGCAGTGCTCAGGGCTTTAGCAATCAGCCCCAGCATTTT
NA,TRBV29-1,NA,TRBJ1-1,CSVIRLGGNTEAFF,TGCAGCGTCATACGACTGGGGGGGAACACTGAAGCTTTCTTT
TRBD1,TRBV5-5,once,TRBJ1-4,CASSLVTGGGKLFF,TGTGCCAGCAGCTTGGTTACAGGGGGCGGAAAACTGTTTTTT
TRBD2,TRBV7-9,NA,TRBJ2-3,CASSLQTSGTDTQYF,TGTGCCAGCAGCTTGCAGACTAGCGGCACAGATACGCAGTATTTT
TRBD2,TRBV7-2,NA,TRBJ2-3,CASSSTSGGAGDTQYF,TGTGCCAGCAGCTCCACTAGCGGGGGGGCTGGAGATACGCAGTATTTT
TRBD2,TRBV19,NA,TRBJ2-2,CASSSGLAGGRTGELFF,TGTGCCAGTAGTTCTGGACTAGCGGGGGGGCGGACCGGGGAGCTGTTTTTT
TRBD1,TRBV9,NA,TRBJ1-5,CASSDRGGNQPQHF,TGTGCCAGCAGTGACAGGGGGGGAAATCAGCCCCAGCATTTT
NA,TRBV30,NA,TRBJ1-2,CAWSVHLGRIQLGYGYTF,TGTGCCTGGAGTGTACATCTGGGCAGGATTCAGTTGGGCTATGGCTACACCTTC
NA,TRBV5-6,NA,TRBJ1-1,CASSLLGVNTEAFF,TGTGCCAGCAGCTTGTTAGGGGTGAACACTGAAGCTTTCTTT
TRBD1,TRBV5-6,NA,TRBJ1-5,CASSLGQGVRTQHF,TGTGCCAGCAGCTTGGGACAGGGGGTTCGGACCCAGCATTTT
NA,TRBV7-9,NA,TRBJ2-5,CASRTRGGETQYF,TGTGCCAGCAGGACCAGGGGAGGGGAGACCCAGTACTTC
NA,TRBV9,NA,TRBJ1-3,CASSGGGVSGNTIYF,TGTGCCAGCAGCGGTGGAGGGGTCTCTGGAAACACCATATATTTT
NA,TRBV28,NA,TRBJ1-3,CASSSKQAPKGNTIYF,TGTGCCAGCAGTTCCAAACAGGCTCCAAAAGGAAACACCATATATTTT
NA,TRBV21-1,NA,TRBJ2-1,CASSKVLREGPDEQFF,TGTGCCAGCAGCAAAGTTTTGCGGGAGGGCCCCGATGAGCAGTTCTTC
TRBD2,TRBV9,NA,TRBJ2-2,CASDTSGINTGELFF,TGTGCCAGCGACACTAGCGGGATTAACACCGGGGAGCTGTTTTTT
NA,TRBV5-1,NA,TRBJ2-4,CASSLGGRGGQHIQYF,TGCGCCAGCAGCTTGGGCGGTCGGGGCGGACAGCACATTCAGTACTTC
TRBD2,TRBV7-2,NA,TRBJ2-5,CASSLSPGGGETQYF,TGTGCCAGCAGCTTAAGCCCGGGAGGGGGAGAGACCCAGTACTTC
TRBD2,TRBV7-2,few,TRBJ2-2,CASSLFSGSGVGELFF,TGTGCCAGCAGCTTATTTAGCGGGAGCGGAGTCGGGGAGCTGTTTTTT
NA,TRBV5-1,once,TRBJ1-4,CASSSTGSRGPFNEKLFF,TGCGCCAGCAGCTCTACAGGGAGTAGAGGACCTTTTAATGAAAAACTGTTTTTT
TRBD2,TRBV5-1,NA,TRBJ2-3,CASSFREGPTDTQYF,TGCGCCAGCAGCTTCCGGGAGGGCCCCACAGATACGCAGTATTTT
NA,TRBV9,few,TRBJ2-2,CASSVVPVAGGGVNTGELFF,TGTGCCAGCAGCGTAGTGCCGGTTGCGGGCGGGGGCGTGAACACCGGGGAGCTGTTTTTT
TRBD1,TRBV2,NA,TRBJ1-6,CASLSGTGLGNSPLHF,TGTGCCAGCCTCTCCGGGACAGGGCTAGGGAATTCACCCCTCCACTTT
TRBD1,TRBV6-1,NA,TRBJ1-4,CASSGEQGAGNEKLFF,TGTGCCAGCAGTGGAGAACAGGGGGCAGGAAATGAAAAACTGTTTTTT
NA,TRBV11-2,NA,TRBJ1-4,CASSFNGGEEKLFF,TGTGCCAGCAGCTTTAATGGGGGCGAGGAAAAACTGTTTTTT